The present TCR beta chain was sequenced within a study of cytomegalovirus exposure and HLA in healthy donors. Primers: 60 Vbeta forward and 13 Jbeta reverse. Libraries were prepared by immunoSEQ multiplex PCR; TCRdb keeps only in-frame clonotypes and omits some of them. The table includes roughly 200,000 clones, around 88% detected once. The study, taken as a whole, reports: Most subjects had HLA-A and HLA-B alleles reportedly predicted accurately by TCR beta sequences. Indistinguishable V segments, including TRBV6-2 and TRBV6-3, were excluded. Under in vitro conditions, a few CMV-associated chains were confirmed as specific for CMV antigens.

CDR1 is SGHRS, CDR2 YFSETQ, per germline. The junction had 6 bases not matched to a gene; V was cut back by 0 bases and J by 4 bases. The length of the CDR3 is 16 residues. On this clone itself: The antigen is not known.

The origin of this receptor is a middle-aged man in good health and CMV-seropositive. The chain has TRBV5-1 and TRBJ1-3; 8 bases map to TRBD1. Sequencing used PBMCs. DNA for the CDR3: TGCGCCAGCAGCTTGGGAGCAGGGGGCGCGGGAAACACCATATATTTT. It translates to CASSLGAGGAGNTIYF.